This note documents a single T cell receptor beta chain sequence. The data originate from a study of cytotoxic CD8 clonotypes in ibrutinib-treated CLL. Some clones are missing from TCRdb's copy, which holds only in-frame ones; the method was immunoSEQ multiplex PCR. The repertoire holds about 50,000 clones, with 75% to 90% as singletons. The receptor was isolated from a human donor with chronic lymphocytic leukemia. The sequencing used PBMCs, collected after 24 months of ibrutinib treatment.

The DNA of the CDR3 is TGTGCCAGCAGGAGGACAGGGCGAGGAAACACCATATATTTT. Amino acid sequence: CASRRTGRGNTIYF. The rearrangement uses TRBV6-5 and TRBJ1-3; 8 nucleotides align to TRBD1. From germline, CDR1 is MNHEY and CDR2 SVGAGI. The CDR3 is 14 residues long. J lost 4 bases, V lost 6 bases, and 5 bases had no gene match.